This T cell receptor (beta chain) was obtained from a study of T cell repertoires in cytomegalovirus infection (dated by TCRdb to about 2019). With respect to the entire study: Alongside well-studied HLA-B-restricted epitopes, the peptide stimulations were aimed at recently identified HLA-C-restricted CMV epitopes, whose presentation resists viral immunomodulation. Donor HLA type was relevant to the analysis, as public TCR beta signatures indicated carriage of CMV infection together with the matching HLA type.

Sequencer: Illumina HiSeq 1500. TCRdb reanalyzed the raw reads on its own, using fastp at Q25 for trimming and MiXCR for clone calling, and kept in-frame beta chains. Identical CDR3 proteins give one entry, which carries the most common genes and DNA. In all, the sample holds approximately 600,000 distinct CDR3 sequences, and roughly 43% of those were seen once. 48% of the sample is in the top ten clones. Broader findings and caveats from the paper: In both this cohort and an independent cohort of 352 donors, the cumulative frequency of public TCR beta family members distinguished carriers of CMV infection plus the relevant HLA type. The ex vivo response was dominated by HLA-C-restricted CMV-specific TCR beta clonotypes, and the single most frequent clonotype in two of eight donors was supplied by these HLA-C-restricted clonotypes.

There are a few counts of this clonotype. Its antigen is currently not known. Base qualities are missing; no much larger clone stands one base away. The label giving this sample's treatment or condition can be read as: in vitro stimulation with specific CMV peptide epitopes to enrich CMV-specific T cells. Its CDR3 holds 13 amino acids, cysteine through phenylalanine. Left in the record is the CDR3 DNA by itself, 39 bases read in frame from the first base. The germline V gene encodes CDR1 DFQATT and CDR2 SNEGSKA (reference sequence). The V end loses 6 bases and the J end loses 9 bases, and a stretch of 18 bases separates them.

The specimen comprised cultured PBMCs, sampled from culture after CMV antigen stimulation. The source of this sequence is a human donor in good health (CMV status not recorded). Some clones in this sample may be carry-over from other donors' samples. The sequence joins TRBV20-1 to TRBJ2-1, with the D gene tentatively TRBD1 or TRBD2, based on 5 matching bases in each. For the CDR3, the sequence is CSAPNPGRSEQFF. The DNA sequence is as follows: TGCAGTGCACCAAACCCGGGGCGCAGTGAGCAGTTCTTC.